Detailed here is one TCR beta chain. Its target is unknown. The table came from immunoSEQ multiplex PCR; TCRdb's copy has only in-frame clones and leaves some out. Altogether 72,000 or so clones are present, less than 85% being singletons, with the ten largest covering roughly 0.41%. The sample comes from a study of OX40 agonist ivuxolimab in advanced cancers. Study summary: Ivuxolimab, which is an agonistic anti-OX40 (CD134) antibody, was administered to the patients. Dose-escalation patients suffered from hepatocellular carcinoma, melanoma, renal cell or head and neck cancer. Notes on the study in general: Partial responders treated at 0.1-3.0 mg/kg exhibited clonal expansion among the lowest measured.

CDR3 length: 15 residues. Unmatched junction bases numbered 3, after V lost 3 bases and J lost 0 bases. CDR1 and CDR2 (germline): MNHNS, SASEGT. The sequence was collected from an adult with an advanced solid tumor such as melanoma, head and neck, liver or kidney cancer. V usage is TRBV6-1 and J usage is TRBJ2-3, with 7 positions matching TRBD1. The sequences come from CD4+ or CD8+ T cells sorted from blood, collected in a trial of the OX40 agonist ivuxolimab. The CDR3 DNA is TGTGCCAGCAGTGACCGGGACAGAAGCACAGATACGCAGTATTTT. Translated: CASSDRDRSTDTQYF.